This T cell receptor beta chain came from a study of T cells in Graves' hyperthyroidism and ophthalmopathy. Only a few counts were recorded for this clonotype. There were TCR beta CDR3 regions amplified from RNA transcripts. An initial round of RT-PCR targeting the TCR CDR3 relied on the HTBI primer set. MiXCR was run by TCRdb on the multiplex PCR reads, yielding one entry per CDR3 protein. The data hold fewer than 450,000 distinct CDR3 sequences, with roughly 17% observed a single time. V trimming: 4 bases; J trimming: 9 bases; junction bases outside the gene matches: 7. CDR1 and CDR2 from the germline V gene are SGHVS and FNYEAQ. The CDR3 length is 15 residues. Patients showing uncontrolled infection, other autoimmune disease, pregnancy or lactation were ineligible. For the diagnoses, clinical symptoms, serum thyroxine and TRAb, thyroid ultrasound and orbital computed tomography were used.

The chain recombines TRBV7-6 with TRBJ2-1, with 12 bases identical to TRBD2. Sequences were obtained from blood. This sequence originates from a woman aged 30 to 39 with Graves' hyperthyroidism that later progressed to Graves' ophthalmopathy. The CDR3 protein is CASSWGTSGFGEQFF. For the CDR3, the DNA is TGTGCCAGCAGCTGGGGGACTAGCGGGTTTGGTGAGCAGTTCTTC.